This T cell receptor (beta chain) was sequenced during a study of CD8 T cell repertoires and HIV-1 epitope variants. For the study at large: Controls were a CMV, EBV and flu pool, Ebola AY9, and no peptide. Enriched T cells were co-cultured with equal autologous T cell-negative cells.

With regard to this clone: The antigen is not known.

Whole-study findings and limits: Only beta chains were identified, marking proliferation to antigen, not function.

Assay used: immunoSEQ multiplex PCR; TCRdb lists only in-frame clones, some missing. The sample includes 5,000 to 8,000 clones, roughly 70% of them seen just once. Germline values: CDR1 MDHEN, CDR2 SYDVKM. The CDR3 runs to 16 residues. Trimming took 5 bases from V and 4 from J; bases not matched to a gene: 12. This sequence originates from a male donor with HIV. The rearrangement links TRBV28 to TRBJ2-3; 7 bases align to TRBD1. Sequencing used cultured CD8+ T cells derived from PBMCs. In DNA form, the CDR3 reads TGTGCCAGCAGTCCCCTGGGGCAGGGGGTGTCAGATACGCAGTATTTT. It encodes CASSPLGQGVSDTQYF.